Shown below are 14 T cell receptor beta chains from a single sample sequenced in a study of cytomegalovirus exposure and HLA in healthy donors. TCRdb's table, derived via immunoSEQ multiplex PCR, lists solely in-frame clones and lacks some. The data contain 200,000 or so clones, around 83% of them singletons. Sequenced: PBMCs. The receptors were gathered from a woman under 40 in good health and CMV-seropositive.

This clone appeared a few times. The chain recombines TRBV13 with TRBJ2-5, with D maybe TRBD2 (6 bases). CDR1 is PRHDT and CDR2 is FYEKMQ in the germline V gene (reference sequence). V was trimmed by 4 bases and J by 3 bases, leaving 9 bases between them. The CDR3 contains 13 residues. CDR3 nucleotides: TGTGCCAGCAGCTCACCGGGGGAAGAGACCCAGTACTTC. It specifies CASSSPGEETQYF.

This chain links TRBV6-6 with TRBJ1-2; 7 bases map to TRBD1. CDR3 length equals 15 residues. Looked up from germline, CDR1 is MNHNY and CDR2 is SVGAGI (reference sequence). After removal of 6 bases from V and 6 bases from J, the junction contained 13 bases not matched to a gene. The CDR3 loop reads CASSKTGVDYHGYTF. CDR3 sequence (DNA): TGTGCCAGCAGCAAAACAGGGGTGGATTACCATGGCTACACCTTC.

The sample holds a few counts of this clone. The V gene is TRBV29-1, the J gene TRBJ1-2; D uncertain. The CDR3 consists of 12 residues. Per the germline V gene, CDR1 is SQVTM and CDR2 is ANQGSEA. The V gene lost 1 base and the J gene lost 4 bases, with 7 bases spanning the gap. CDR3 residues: CSVEGLGYGYTF. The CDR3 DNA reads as TGCAGCGTTGAAGGTCTCGGCTATGGCTACACCTTC.

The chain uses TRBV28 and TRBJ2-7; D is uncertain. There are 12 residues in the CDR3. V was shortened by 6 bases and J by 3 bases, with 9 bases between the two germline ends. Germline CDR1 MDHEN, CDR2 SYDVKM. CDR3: CASSPDNYEQYF. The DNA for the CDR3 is TGTGCCAGCAGCCCCGACAACTACGAGCAGTACTTC.

In nucleotides, the CDR3 is TGTGCCAGCAGCTTAGGGAGTATGGACGAGCAGTTCTTC. Translating it yields CASSLGSMDEQFF. This rearrangement joins TRBV7-3 to TRBJ2-1, with D perhaps matching TRBD2 (5 bases). V lost 2 bases and J lost 10, with 12 bases in between. This CDR3 is 13 amino acids long. Germline V gene data show CDR1 as SGHTA and CDR2 as FQGTGA. Full variable domain (remainder filled in from reference TRBV7-3 and TRBJ2-1): GAGVSQTPSNKVTEKGKYVELRCDPISGHTALYWYRQSLGQGPEFLIYFQGTGAADDSGLPNDRFFAVRPEGSVSTLKIQRTERGDSAVYLCASSLGSMDEQFFGPGTRLTVL.

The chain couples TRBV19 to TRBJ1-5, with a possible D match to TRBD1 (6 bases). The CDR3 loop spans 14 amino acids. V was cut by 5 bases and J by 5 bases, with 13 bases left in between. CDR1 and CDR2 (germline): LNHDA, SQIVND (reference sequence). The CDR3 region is CASSPGVGDQPQHF. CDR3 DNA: TGTGCCAGTAGTCCAGGGGTGGGGGATCAGCCCCAGCATTTT.

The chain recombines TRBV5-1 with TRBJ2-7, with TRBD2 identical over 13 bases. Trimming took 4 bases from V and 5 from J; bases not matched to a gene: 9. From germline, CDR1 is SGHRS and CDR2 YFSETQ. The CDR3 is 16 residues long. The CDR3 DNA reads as TGCGCCAGCAGCCCAGGACTAGCGGGAGTGGGGCACGAGCAGTACTTC. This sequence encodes CASSPGLAGVGHEQYF.

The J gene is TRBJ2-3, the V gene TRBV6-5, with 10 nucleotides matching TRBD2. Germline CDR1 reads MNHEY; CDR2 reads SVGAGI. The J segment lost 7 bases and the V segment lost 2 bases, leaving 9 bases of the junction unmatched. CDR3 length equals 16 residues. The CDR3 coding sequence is TGTGCCAGCAGTTACGCTAGCGGGAGCATGGGAAATACGCAGTATTTT. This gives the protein CASSYASGSMGNTQYF.

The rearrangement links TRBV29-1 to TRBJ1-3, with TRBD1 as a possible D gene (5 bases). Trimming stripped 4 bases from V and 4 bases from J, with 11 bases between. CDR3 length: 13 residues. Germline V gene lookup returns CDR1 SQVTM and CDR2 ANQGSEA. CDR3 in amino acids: CSVARDSGNTIYF. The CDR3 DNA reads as TGCAGCGTTGCCCGGGACTCGGGAAACACCATATATTTT. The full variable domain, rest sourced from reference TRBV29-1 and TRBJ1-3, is SAVISQKPSRDICQRGTSLTIQCQVDSQVTMMFWYRQQPGQSLTLIATANQGSEATYESGFVIDKFPISRPNLTFSTLTVSNMSPEDSSIYLCSVARDSGNTIYFGEGSWLTVV.

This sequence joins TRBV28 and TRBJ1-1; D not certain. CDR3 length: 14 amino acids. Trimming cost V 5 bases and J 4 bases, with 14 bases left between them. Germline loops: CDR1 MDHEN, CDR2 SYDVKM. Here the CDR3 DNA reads TGTGCCAGCAGTGTGGGAGGGTCGGCCACTGAAGCTTTCTTT. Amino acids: CASSVGGSATEAFF.

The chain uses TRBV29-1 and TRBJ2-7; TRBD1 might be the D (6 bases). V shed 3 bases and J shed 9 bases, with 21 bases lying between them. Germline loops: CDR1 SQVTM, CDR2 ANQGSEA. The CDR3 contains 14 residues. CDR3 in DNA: TGCAGCGTTGAGACGACAGGTCCCTTGGGCGGGCAGTACTTC. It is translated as CSVETTGPLGGQYF.

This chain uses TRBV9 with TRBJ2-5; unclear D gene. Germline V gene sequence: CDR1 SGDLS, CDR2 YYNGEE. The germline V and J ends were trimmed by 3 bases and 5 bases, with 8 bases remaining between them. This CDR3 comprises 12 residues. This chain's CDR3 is CASSAAGETQYF. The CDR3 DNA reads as TGTGCCAGCAGCGCAGCCGGGGAGACCCAGTACTTC.

CDR3 in DNA: TGTGCCAGCAGCTTAGTGGTGACACTTGGCACAGATACGCAGTATTTT. Amino acids: CASSLVVTLGTDTQYF. The V gene is TRBV7-2, the J gene TRBJ2-3; no clear D. The germline V gene has CDR1 SGHTA and CDR2 FQGNSA. This CDR3 has 16 amino acids. V lost 1 base and J lost 1, with 12 bases in between.

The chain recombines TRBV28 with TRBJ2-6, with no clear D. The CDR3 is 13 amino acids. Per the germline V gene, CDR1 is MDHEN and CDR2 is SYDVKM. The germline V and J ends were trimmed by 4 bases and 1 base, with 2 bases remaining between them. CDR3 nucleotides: TGTGCCAGCAGTTCGTCTGGGGCCAACGTCCTGACTTTC. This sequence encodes CASSSSGANVLTF.